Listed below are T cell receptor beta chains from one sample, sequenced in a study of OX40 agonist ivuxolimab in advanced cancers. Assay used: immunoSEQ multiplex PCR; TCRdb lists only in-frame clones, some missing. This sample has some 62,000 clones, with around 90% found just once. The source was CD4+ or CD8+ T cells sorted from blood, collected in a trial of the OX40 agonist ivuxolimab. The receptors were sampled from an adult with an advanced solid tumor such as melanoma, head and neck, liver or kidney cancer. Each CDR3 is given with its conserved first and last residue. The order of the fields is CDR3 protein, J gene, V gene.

CASSVRDLDPYF,TRBJ2-3,TRBV9
CASSWTGGADTQYF,TRBJ2-3,TRBV27
CASSGQGETQYF,TRBJ2-5,TRBV6-1
CASGTQYF,TRBJ2-5,TRBV2
CASSEVRGPSTEAFF,TRBJ1-1,TRBV2
CASGVGSHSNQPQHF,TRBJ1-5,TRBV12-5
CASSLAVGRENTEAFF,TRBJ1-1,TRBV5-4
CASSHAGGTDTQYF,TRBJ2-3,TRBV11-1
CASSEVGTRRAGTQYF,TRBJ2-3,TRBV6-1
CASSEKGLARETQYF,TRBJ2-5,TRBV6-1
CASTRGQAHEQYF,TRBJ2-7,TRBV6-5
CASSLAYSYEQYF,TRBJ2-7,TRBV6-5
CASSPSRGPYEQYF,TRBJ2-7,TRBV27
CASSVRGGTGATGELFF,TRBJ2-2,TRBV9
CASSLDDRSSYNEQFF,TRBJ2-1,TRBV5-1
CASSSDGQGGNGYTF,TRBJ1-2,TRBV27
CASSFSYTDTQYF,TRBJ2-3,TRBV7-9
CASSDASTSTDTQYF,TRBJ2-3,TRBV25-1
CASSVGLGLASADTQYF,TRBJ2-3,TRBV25-1
CAILGGFGANVLTF,TRBJ2-6,TRBV10-3
CASSATGTGGYEQYF,TRBJ2-7,TRBV27
CASSLNGDTDTQYF,TRBJ2-3,TRBV11-3
CASRGTGVDSPLHF,TRBJ1-6,TRBV6-1
CASGTTTYQPQHF,TRBJ1-5,TRBV19
CASSLAENTEAFF,TRBJ1-1,TRBV11-2
CASGQGGTGELFF,TRBJ2-2,TRBV7-9
CASSPPGTGQETQYF,TRBJ2-5,TRBV18
CASSTSQGSLDGYTF,TRBJ1-2,TRBV21-1
CASSSNRMNTEAFF,TRBJ1-1,TRBV18
CASSLDRRVNTEAFF,TRBJ1-1,TRBV11-2
CAWSVQGAGELFF,TRBJ2-2,TRBV30
CASSLGLNNYGYTF,TRBJ1-2,TRBV7-9
CASSFGHPNTEAFF,TRBJ1-1,TRBV11-1
CSVGQGADEQYF,TRBJ2-7,TRBV29-1
CAWRGLGAVYEQYF,TRBJ2-7,TRBV30
CASSLLGRTSTDTQYF,TRBJ2-3,TRBV11-2
CASSVVRAGGRSGEQYF,TRBJ2-7,TRBV9
CASSQGWDEQFF,TRBJ2-1,TRBV18
CASSPGDGNYGYTF,TRBJ1-2,TRBV18
CASSLVGAGGSYNEQFF,TRBJ2-1,TRBV5-5
CASSVETSGIGEQYF,TRBJ2-7,TRBV9
CASSLGRGREKLFF,TRBJ1-4,TRBV5-4
CASSLGDRNPHEQYF,TRBJ2-7,TRBV5-1
CAWSVRPGAYEQYF,TRBJ2-7,TRBV30
CASSPGTGGEYYGYTF,TRBJ1-2,TRBV5-1
CASSRDGLGGGYTF,TRBJ1-2,TRBV27
CASSISLGRGLTSYEQYF,TRBJ2-7,TRBV19
CASSSGDATGYTF,TRBJ1-2,TRBV5-1
CSARRQGILSSYEQYF,TRBJ2-7,TRBV29-1
CASSDSAQYNEQFF,TRBJ2-1,TRBV25-1
CASSLARQNNEQFF,TRBJ2-1,TRBV11-2
CASMVGGLRDTQYF,TRBJ2-3,TRBV5-1